The table lists the clone carrying this T cell receptor beta chain with a few counts. The antigen remains unidentified. 5'RACE primed at constant segments yielded TCR alpha and TCR beta cDNA libraries bearing sample barcodes and UMIs. TCRdb re-derived calls from the 5' RACE reads in MiXCR, one entry per CDR3 protein. This sample has fewer than 650,000 distinct CDR3 sequences, with about 20% found just once. These data belong to a study of T-cell memory formation after mild COVID-19. Background on the study: Among the donors, TCR clusters were largely specific to each donor.

Whole-study results and caveats: That cross-reactive memory joined was suggested by some responding clones appearing in pre-infection memory. Among contracting clones, CD4+ were mainly CM/EM and CD8+ enriched in EMRA.

CDR1 is SEHNR and CDR2 is FQNEAQ in the germline V gene (reference sequence). The CDR3 length is 12 residues. V shed 5 bases and J shed 6 bases, with 11 bases lying between them. The clonotype comes from an adult woman who had mild COVID-19 (a few samples of this study predate the infection). Cell type and time point are not known. The sequenced material came from PBMCs or a T cell subset sorted from them (not recorded which). The V call is TRBV7-9, the J call TRBJ2-7; D perhaps matches TRBD2 (6 bases). CDR3 sequence (DNA): TGTGCCAGCAGCCGGGGGACCACCGAGCAGTACTTC. Its protein is CASSRGTTEQYF.